These T cell receptor beta chains were read from a single sample in a study of cytomegalovirus exposure and HLA in healthy donors. The repertoire was sequenced with immunoSEQ multiplex PCR; TCRdb's copy has only in-frame clones and lacks some. The sample has some 120,000 clones; around three quarters are singletons. Sample: PBMCs. Receptors were obtained from a female donor in good health and CMV-seronegative. Both conserved end residues are part of each CDR3. The order of the fields is CDR3 protein, CDR3 DNA, V gene, D gene, clone size, J gene. The D gene is left open where the match is weak. For some rows the clone size is stated as once, few or many, or as a class when expanded; others skip it.

CDR3aa: CASSVDGTGEWGYTF; CDR3nt: TGTGCCAGCAGCGTAGATGGGACAGGGGAGTGGGGCTACACCTTC; v_gene: TRBV9; d_gene: TRBD1; abundance: NA; j_gene: TRBJ1-2
CDR3aa: CASSVGTGGGYTF; CDR3nt: TGTGCCAGCAGTGTGGGTACAGGGGGAGGCTACACCTTC; v_gene: TRBV2; d_gene: TRBD1; abundance: NA; j_gene: TRBJ1-2
CDR3aa: CASSWDREVEKLFF; CDR3nt: TGTGCCAGCAGTTGGGACAGGGAGGTGGAAAAACTGTTTTTT; v_gene: TRBV28; d_gene: TRBD1; abundance: NA; j_gene: TRBJ1-4
CDR3aa: CASSSPLTSFQETQYF; CDR3nt: TGTGCCAGCAGCTCTCCCCTGACTAGTTTTCAAGAGACCCAGTACTTC; v_gene: TRBV7-9; d_gene: NA; abundance: NA; j_gene: TRBJ2-5
CDR3aa: CASRAGTSGSNEQFF; CDR3nt: TGTGCCAGCAGGGCCGGGACTAGCGGGTCCAATGAGCAGTTCTTC; v_gene: TRBV5-4; d_gene: TRBD2; abundance: NA; j_gene: TRBJ2-1
CDR3aa: CSSSLDGGYQETQYF; CDR3nt: TGTTCCAGCAGCTTAGATGGGGGGTACCAAGAGACCCAGTACTTC; v_gene: TRBV7-9; d_gene: NA; abundance: NA; j_gene: TRBJ2-5
CDR3aa: CASSFLGDSSYEQYF; CDR3nt: TGTGCCAGCAGCTTTCTCGGGGATAGCTCCTACGAGCAGTACTTC; v_gene: TRBV11-2; d_gene: NA; abundance: NA; j_gene: TRBJ2-7
CDR3aa: CASSFRASLEQYF; CDR3nt: TGTGCCAGCAGCTTCAGGGCCTCCCTGGAGCAGTACTTC; v_gene: TRBV5-4; d_gene: NA; abundance: NA; j_gene: TRBJ2-7
CDR3aa: CASSRLAVQGQETQYF; CDR3nt: TGCGCCAGCAGCCGCCTAGCGGTCCAAGGTCAAGAGACCCAGTACTTC; v_gene: TRBV4-1; d_gene: TRBD2; abundance: NA; j_gene: TRBJ2-5
CDR3aa: CASSRSGTPAKNSQYF; CDR3nt: TGTGCCAGCAGCCGCAGCGGGACACCAGCCAAAAACAGTCAGTACTTC; v_gene: TRBV14; d_gene: NA; abundance: once; j_gene: TRBJ2-4
CDR3aa: CASSYASTVGQFF; CDR3nt: TGTGCCAGCAGTTACGCCTCTACAGTTGGGCAGTTCTTC; v_gene: TRBV6-5; d_gene: NA; abundance: NA; j_gene: TRBJ2-1
CDR3aa: CASSLGQVRLGNTIYF; CDR3nt: TGTGCCAGCAGCTTGGGACAGGTCCGGCTGGGAAACACCATATATTTT; v_gene: TRBV7-9; d_gene: TRBD1; abundance: NA; j_gene: TRBJ1-3
CDR3aa: CASSLDVAVLQETQYF; CDR3nt: TGTGCCAGCAGCTTGGATGTAGCAGTATTACAAGAGACCCAGTACTTC; v_gene: TRBV5-5; d_gene: NA; abundance: NA; j_gene: TRBJ2-5
CDR3aa: CASSSLAGKNYEQYF; CDR3nt: TGCGCCAGCAGCTCTTTAGCGGGCAAGAACTACGAGCAGTACTTC; v_gene: TRBV5-1; d_gene: TRBD2; abundance: NA; j_gene: TRBJ2-7
CDR3aa: CASSRQGINYEQYF; CDR3nt: TGTGCCAGCAGTCGTCAGGGGATAAACTACGAGCAGTACTTC; v_gene: TRBV6-1; d_gene: NA; abundance: few; j_gene: TRBJ2-7
CDR3aa: CASRRGGTGHDEQFF; CDR3nt: TGTGCCAGCAGACGTGGGGGGACTGGACACGATGAGCAGTTCTTC; v_gene: TRBV2; d_gene: NA; abundance: NA; j_gene: TRBJ2-1
CDR3aa: CASSLSPGVAGAHSGANVLTF; CDR3nt: TGCGCCAGCAGCTTGTCCCCTGGGGTAGCGGGAGCACACTCTGGGGCCAACGTCCTGACTTTC; v_gene: TRBV5-1; d_gene: TRBD2; abundance: NA; j_gene: TRBJ2-6
CDR3aa: CASSAARTAAGELFF; CDR3nt: TGTGCCAGCAGCGCTGCTCGGACAGCCGCCGGGGAGCTGTTTTTT; v_gene: TRBV11-3; d_gene: NA; abundance: NA; j_gene: TRBJ2-2
CDR3aa: CASGRGPSYEQYF; CDR3nt: TGTGCCAGCGGCAGGGGGCCATCCTACGAGCAGTACTTC; v_gene: TRBV27; d_gene: TRBD1; abundance: NA; j_gene: TRBJ2-7
CDR3aa: CASSWDRGSNTEAFF; CDR3nt: TGTGCCAGCAGTTGGGACAGGGGATCGAACACTGAAGCTTTCTTT; v_gene: TRBV6-5; d_gene: TRBD1; abundance: NA; j_gene: TRBJ1-1
CDR3aa: CASSGKQWNTEAFF; CDR3nt: TGTGCCAGCAGTGGAAAACAGTGGAACACTGAAGCTTTCTTT; v_gene: TRBV6-5; d_gene: NA; abundance: NA; j_gene: TRBJ1-1
CDR3aa: CASRIDRAVPIHEQFF; CDR3nt: TGTGCCAGCAGGATAGACAGGGCGGTTCCCATCCATGAGCAGTTCTTC; v_gene: TRBV2; d_gene: TRBD1; abundance: NA; j_gene: TRBJ2-1
CDR3aa: CASSSLGNTEAFF; CDR3nt: TGCGCCAGCAGCTCCCTCGGGAACACTGAAGCTTTCTTT; v_gene: TRBV5-1; d_gene: NA; abundance: NA; j_gene: TRBJ1-1
CDR3aa: CASSEQGGVYGYTF; CDR3nt: TGTGCCAGCAGTGAACAAGGGGGGGTCTATGGCTACACCTTC; v_gene: TRBV6-1; d_gene: NA; abundance: NA; j_gene: TRBJ1-2
CDR3aa: CASSTSRTEVDYGYTF; CDR3nt: TGTGCCAGTAGTACCTCTCGGACAGAGGTCGACTATGGCTACACCTTC; v_gene: TRBV19; d_gene: NA; abundance: NA; j_gene: TRBJ1-2
CDR3aa: CASSVATGQIQETQYF; CDR3nt: TGTGCCAGCAGCGTAGCTACCGGACAAATCCAAGAGACCCAGTACTTC; v_gene: TRBV9; d_gene: NA; abundance: few; j_gene: TRBJ2-5